The 2 T cell receptor beta chains reported below all come from one sample, sequenced in a study of blood T cell repertoires in COVID-19 (TCRdb year 2020). Libraries were prepared through the immunoSEQ multiplex PCR assay. Imported from immuneACCESS, the table was reduced by TCRdb to in-frame sequences with V and J called. These copies leave out some clones; in studies compared against another copy, an unresolved V gene accounts for under half, and the cause of the remainder is not known. A total of around 170,000 clones appear in this sample, around 80% of them only once. The top ten clonotypes cover under 3% of the sample. The specimen was peripheral blood. These receptors originate from a woman in her sixties with acute or convalescent COVID-19.

The V gene is TRBV10-1, the J gene TRBJ2-2; 10 nucleotides match TRBD1. The germline V gene encodes CDR1 WNHNN and CDR2 SYGVQD (reference sequence). V lost 3 bases and J lost 0; bases outside the gene matches: 16. The CDR3 is 21 amino acids. Here the CDR3 DNA reads TGCGCCAGCAGTGAATCTGGAGGACAGGGGGTGATTGGGGCGAACACCGGGGAGCTGTTTTTT. Translation gives CASSESGGQGVIGANTGELFF.

The rearrangement links TRBV5-1 to TRBJ1-1; D is ambiguous. This CDR3 has 15 amino acids. Germline CDR1 and CDR2: SGHRS and YFSETQ. V was pared by 0 bases and J by 4 bases, with 13 bases between. The CDR3 spells CASSLGSSLGTEAFF. As DNA, the CDR3 is TGCGCCAGCAGCTTGGGGAGCAGCCTAGGCACTGAAGCTTTCTTT.